The rows below give T cell receptor beta chains drawn from one sample of a study of cytomegalovirus exposure and HLA in healthy donors. Data came from immunoSEQ multiplex PCR; TCRdb stores just in-frame clones and leaves some out. The sample consists of approximately 190,000 clones, roughly 84% of them appearing once. The sequenced sample consisted of PBMCs. The receptors come from a boy younger than 18 in good health and CMV-seronegative. The CDR3 runs from the conserved cysteine through the conserved F or W. D genes are given only for firm matches. Expanded clones get a size class; other rows say once, few or many, or leave the size out.

abundance	d_gene	v_gene	j_gene	CDR3aa	CDR3nt
.	TRBD1	TRBV7-2	TRBJ1-4	CASSLGVGQGYFPREKLFF	TGTGCCAGCAGCTTGGGGGTAGGACAGGGCTATTTCCCCCGGGAAAAACTGTTTTTT
.	TRBD1	TRBV11-1	TRBJ2-7	CASTYQGTGRYEQYF	TGTGCCAGCACGTACCAGGGGACAGGCCGCTACGAGCAGTACTTC
.	.	TRBV6-5	TRBJ2-1	CASSSVSYNEQFF	TGTGCCAGCAGTTCAGTCTCCTACAATGAGCAGTTCTTC
.	TRBD1	TRBV27	TRBJ1-1	CASSPPTDRGLVNTEAFF	TGTGCCAGTAGTCCTCCCACGGACAGGGGGCTAGTGAACACTGAAGCTTTCTTT
.	.	TRBV27	TRBJ1-2	CASSLSGQGRGYTF	TGTGCCAGCAGTTTATCTGGCCAGGGAAGGGGCTACACCTTC
.	TRBD2	TRBV7-8	TRBJ2-7	CASSRTSGSLEEQYF	TGTGCCAGCAGCCGGACTAGCGGGAGCCTGGAAGAGCAGTACTTC
few	TRBD1	TRBV5-1	TRBJ1-1	CASSSRRGRVPEAFF	TGCGCCAGCAGCTCGAGAAGGGGGCGAGTTCCTGAAGCTTTCTTT
.	.	TRBV9	TRBJ1-1	CASSTGHRRNTEAFF	TGTGCCAGCAGCACAGGGCACCGACGGAACACTGAAGCTTTCTTT
.	.	TRBV29-1	TRBJ2-7	CSVEAPSSSYEQYF	TGCAGCGTTGAAGCCCCTTCGAGCTCCTACGAGCAGTACTTC
.	.	TRBV18	TRBJ2-7	CASSPGGGIYEQYF	TGTGCCAGCTCACCGGGCGGGGGCATCTACGAGCAGTACTTC
once	.	TRBV5-1	TRBJ2-2	CASSFGLSKEGTGELFF	TGCGCCAGCAGCTTCGGACTAAGTAAGGAGGGGACCGGGGAGCTGTTTTTT
.	.	TRBV6-5	TRBJ2-3	CASSYTGKTDTQYF	TGTGCCAGCAGTTACACGGGTAAAACAGATACGCAGTATTTT
few	TRBD1	TRBV2	TRBJ2-7	CASSVDRGVEQYF	TGTGCCAGCAGTGTCGACAGGGGGGTCGAGCAGTACTTC
.	TRBD1	TRBV5-6	TRBJ1-2	CASSYRTGRVYGYTF	TGTGCCAGCAGCTACCGGACAGGGCGAGTATATGGCTACACCTTC
.	.	TRBV1	TRBJ2-3	CTSSQEDEDGRDTDTQYF	TGCACCAGCAGCCAAGAGGACGAGGACGGGAGAGACACAGATACGCAGTATTTT
few	TRBD2	TRBV7-2	TRBJ2-2	CASSRLAGMNTGELFF	TGTGCCAGCAGCAGACTAGCGGGAATGAACACCGGGGAGCTGTTTTTT
.	TRBD1	TRBV30	TRBJ2-7	CAWSAGGLSYEQYF	TGTGCCTGGAGCGCAGGGGGCTTGTCCTACGAGCAGTACTTC
.	TRBD1	TRBV23-1	TRBJ2-5	CASSQLSLDRRAVETQYF	TGCGCCAGCAGTCAACTAAGTTTGGACAGGCGAGCCGTGGAGACCCAGTACTTC
few	.	TRBV5-1	TRBJ1-1	CASSLSQNTEAFF	TGCGCCAGCAGCTTGTCCCAGAACACTGAAGCTTTCTTT
.	TRBD2	TRBV6-1	TRBJ2-5	CASIPAGGQETQYF	TGTGCCAGCATTCCGGCGGGAGGCCAAGAGACCCAGTACTTC
once	.	TRBV28	TRBJ2-7	CASTTLEGRNYEQYF	TGTGCCAGTACTACTCTGGAGGGACGGAACTACGAGCAGTACTTC
once	.	TRBV19	TRBJ2-5	CASSIGGQSETQYF	TGTGCCAGTAGTATTGGTGGCCAGTCGGAGACCCAGTACTTC
.	.	TRBV29-1	TRBJ2-7	CSVEVATDSTSYEQYF	TGCAGCGTTGAGGTGGCTACCGACTCAACATCCTACGAGCAGTACTTC
.	.	TRBV5-1	TRBJ1-5	CASRQDSNQPQHF	TGCGCCAGCCGGCAGGATAGCAATCAGCCCCAGCATTTT
.	.	TRBV9	TRBJ1-4	CASSSTGEKLFF	TGTGCCAGCAGTTCGACAGGTGAAAAACTGTTTTTT
few	TRBD1	TRBV27	TRBJ2-1	CASSVASGQGFYEQFF	TGTGCCAGCAGTGTAGCATCGGGACAGGGATTCTATGAGCAGTTCTTC
.	TRBD1	TRBV5-1	TRBJ1-2	CASSLDLRQGGYTF	TGCGCCAGCAGCCTAGACCTTCGACAGGGAGGCTACACCTTC
.	TRBD2	TRBV7-2	TRBJ2-7	CASSSPTGRGADEQYF	TGTGCCAGCAGCTCGCCTACCGGGCGGGGGGCGGACGAGCAGTACTTC
.	.	TRBV7-8	TRBJ1-5	CASSSRGGNSNQPQHF	TGTGCCAGCAGCTCCCGGGGGGGGAATAGCAATCAGCCCCAGCATTTT
.	TRBD1	TRBV6-1	TRBJ1-1	CASSELTGGTEAFF	TGTGCCAGCAGTGAATTGACAGGGGGAACTGAAGCTTTCTTT
.	TRBD1	TRBV23-1	TRBJ2-1	CASSQYGDRGNEQFF	TGCGCCAGCAGTCAATATGGGGACAGGGGGAATGAGCAGTTCTTC
.	TRBD1	TRBV6-5	TRBJ1-2	CATSWTGHGYTF	TGTGCCACAAGCTGGACAGGGCATGGCTACACCTTC